The source of this T cell receptor beta chain is a study of T cells after posttransplantation cyclophosphamide. Study results and limitations: Later blood repertoires were often dominated by clones from the donor CD8+ memory compartment. Skin or GI-infiltrating T cells shared few TRB sequences with blood. Recipient CMV seropositivity and CMV reactivation strongly tracked TRB clonality.

Repertoires were generated with immunoSEQ multiplex PCR, while TCRdb's copy carries only in-frame clones and drops some. This sample has around 3,000 clones, each found more than once. A marrow graft followed busulfan-fludarabine conditioning, with cyclophosphamide on days +3 and +4. Note on this clone: What it binds is not known.

From germline, CDR1 is SGHTA and CDR2 FQGTGA. CDR3 length: 16 amino acids. With V trimmed by 5 bases and J by 4 bases, 7 bases remained unmatched. The receptor's source is a female patient between 60 and 69 years old who received an allogeneic stem cell transplant from a related donor and was CMV-positive. T cells may partly derive from the graft donor. Sample: PBMCs, taken after allogeneic stem cell transplant with posttransplant cyclophosphamide. The J gene is TRBJ2-5, the V gene TRBV7-3, with 13 positions matching TRBD2. CDR3 DNA: TGTGCCAGCAGCCCACTAGCGGGGGGGAGGTTAGAGACCCAGTACTTC. Protein sequence: CASSPLAGGRLETQYF.